These T cell receptor beta chains were read from a single sample in a study of shared clonotypes between healthy human individuals. Clones were sequenced by immunoSEQ multiplex PCR, and TCRdb holds only the in-frame ones, with some missing. Of around 610,000 clones in the sample, approximately 96% were seen once. Sequencing was carried out using naive CD8+ T cells sorted from blood. The receptors were gathered from a woman aged 25 to 39 in good health. Both conserved end residues are part of each CDR3. The order of the fields is CDR3 protein, CDR3 DNA, CDR3 length, clone size, V gene, D gene, J gene. A D gene is named only where the DNA matches it firmly. Some rows have no size entry. The others give once, few or many, or a class for an expanded clone.

CDR3aa: CASSDTSGRSEQFF
CDR3nt: TGTGCCAGCAGTGATACTAGCGGGAGAAGTGAGCAGTTCTTC
len: 14
abundance: .
v_gene: TRBV2
d_gene: TRBD2
j_gene: TRBJ2-1

CDR3aa: CASSEIGTGGEKLFF
CDR3nt: TGTGCCAGCAGTGAAATAGGGACAGGCGGTGAAAAACTGTTTTTT
len: 15
abundance: .
v_gene: TRBV6-1
d_gene: TRBD1
j_gene: TRBJ1-4

CDR3aa: CASRIGAVYEQYF
CDR3nt: TGTGCCAGCAGAATAGGGGCGGTCTACGAGCAGTACTTC
len: 13
abundance: .
v_gene: TRBV2
d_gene: .
j_gene: TRBJ2-7

CDR3aa: CALSASGSYEQYF
CDR3nt: TGTGCCCTGAGCGCTAGCGGGAGCTACGAGCAGTACTTC
len: 13
abundance: .
v_gene: TRBV30
d_gene: TRBD2
j_gene: TRBJ2-7

CDR3aa: CASSLGTSGRGQFF
CDR3nt: TGTGCCAGCAGCTTGGGAACTAGCGGGAGGGGTCAGTTCTTC
len: 14
abundance: .
v_gene: TRBV5-6
d_gene: TRBD2
j_gene: TRBJ2-1

CDR3aa: CASSPGTGGVREQYF
CDR3nt: TGTGCCAGCAGTCCCGGGACAGGGGGCGTGAGGGAGCAGTACTTC
len: 15
abundance: .
v_gene: TRBV27
d_gene: TRBD1
j_gene: TRBJ2-7

CDR3aa: CASSRKTAGAGYGYTF
CDR3nt: TGTGCCAGCAGTCGAAAGACTGCCGGGGCAGGATATGGCTACACCTTC
len: 16
abundance: .
v_gene: TRBV27
d_gene: .
j_gene: TRBJ1-2

CDR3aa: CASSQSFGLLHNEQFF
CDR3nt: TGCGCCAGCAGCCAAAGCTTCGGGCTGTTACACAATGAGCAGTTCTTC
len: 16
abundance: .
v_gene: TRBV4-1
d_gene: .
j_gene: TRBJ2-1

CDR3aa: CASSYLGRGGGMVFF
CDR3nt: TGTGCCAGCAGTTACCTCGGGAGGGGAGGCGGAATGGTGTTTTTT
len: 15
abundance: few
v_gene: TRBV6-6
d_gene: .
j_gene: TRBJ1-4

CDR3aa: CASSENRADGYTF
CDR3nt: TGTGCCAGCAGTGAAAACAGGGCGGATGGCTACACCTTC
len: 13
abundance: .
v_gene: TRBV2
d_gene: .
j_gene: TRBJ1-2

CDR3aa: CASSAGGNTEAFF
CDR3nt: TGTGCCAGTAGCGCGGGAGGGAACACTGAAGCTTTCTTT
len: 13
abundance: .
v_gene: TRBV19
d_gene: .
j_gene: TRBJ1-1

CDR3aa: CASSLQGSGYTF
CDR3nt: TGTGCCAGCAGTTTACAAGGGTCCGGCTACACCTTC
len: 12
abundance: .
v_gene: TRBV28
d_gene: .
j_gene: TRBJ1-2

CDR3aa: CASSPPRDYGYTF
CDR3nt: TGTGCCAGCTCACCCCCGAGGGACTATGGCTACACCTTC
len: 13
abundance: .
v_gene: TRBV18
d_gene: .
j_gene: TRBJ1-2

CDR3aa: CASSQLAGGSVMGEQYF
CDR3nt: TGCGCCAGCAGCCAACTAGCGGGAGGGTCCGTTATGGGCGAGCAGTACTTC
len: 17
abundance: once
v_gene: TRBV4-1
d_gene: TRBD2
j_gene: TRBJ2-7

CDR3aa: CASSLGTSGYEQYF
CDR3nt: TGTGCCAGCAGCTTAGGGACTAGCGGCTACGAGCAGTACTTC
len: 14
abundance: .
v_gene: TRBV11-2
d_gene: TRBD2
j_gene: TRBJ2-7

CDR3aa: CASSRDLREQYF
CDR3nt: TGTGCCAGCAGTAGGGACCTCCGAGAGCAGTACTTC
len: 12
abundance: .
v_gene: TRBV27
d_gene: .
j_gene: TRBJ2-7

CDR3aa: CASSLLTANTEAFF
CDR3nt: TGCGCCAGCAGCTTGTTGACAGCGAACACTGAAGCTTTCTTT
len: 14
abundance: .
v_gene: TRBV5-1
d_gene: .
j_gene: TRBJ1-1

CDR3aa: CAAATSGTLNEQFF
CDR3nt: TGTGCCGCCGCGACTAGCGGGACTCTCAATGAGCAGTTCTTC
len: 14
abundance: .
v_gene: TRBV27
d_gene: TRBD2
j_gene: TRBJ2-1

CDR3aa: CASSLLRGSYNEQFF
CDR3nt: TGTGCCAGCAGTCTACTAAGGGGCTCCTACAATGAGCAGTTCTTC
len: 15
abundance: .
v_gene: TRBV28
d_gene: .
j_gene: TRBJ2-1

CDR3aa: CASSQPAASGSTDTQYF
CDR3nt: TGCGCCAGCAGCCAACCCGCGGCTAGCGGTAGCACAGATACGCAGTATTTT
len: 17
abundance: .
v_gene: TRBV4-1
d_gene: TRBD2
j_gene: TRBJ2-3

CDR3aa: CASSIDGSGRLNEQFF
CDR3nt: TGTGCCAGTAGTATAGATGGTAGCGGGAGGCTCAATGAGCAGTTCTTC
len: 16
abundance: .
v_gene: TRBV19
d_gene: TRBD2
j_gene: TRBJ2-1

CDR3aa: CASSDLAGGPNEQFF
CDR3nt: TGTGCCAGCAGTGATCTAGCGGGAGGGCCAAATGAGCAGTTCTTC
len: 15
abundance: .
v_gene: TRBV6-1
d_gene: TRBD2
j_gene: TRBJ2-1

CDR3aa: CASSPSGGHQPQHF
CDR3nt: TGTGCCAGCAGCCCCTCAGGGGGGCATCAGCCCCAGCATTTT
len: 14
abundance: .
v_gene: TRBV28
d_gene: TRBD1
j_gene: TRBJ1-5

CDR3aa: CSVTDTPSTDTQYF
CDR3nt: TGCAGCGTGACAGACACACCTAGCACAGATACGCAGTATTTT
len: 14
abundance: once
v_gene: TRBV29-1
d_gene: .
j_gene: TRBJ2-3

CDR3aa: CASSADSYGNQPQHF
CDR3nt: TGTGCCAGCAGCGCCGACAGTTACGGCAATCAGCCCCAGCATTTT
len: 15
abundance: .
v_gene: TRBV5-8
d_gene: .
j_gene: TRBJ1-5

CDR3aa: CASSFPPKAYNEQFF
CDR3nt: TGTGCCAGCAGCTTTCCCCCTAAGGCCTACAATGAGCAGTTCTTC
len: 15
abundance: .
v_gene: TRBV7-9
d_gene: .
j_gene: TRBJ2-1

CDR3aa: CASSLGATNTEAFF
CDR3nt: TGTGCCAGCAGTTTGGGGGCTACGAACACTGAAGCTTTCTTT
len: 14
abundance: .
v_gene: TRBV28
d_gene: .
j_gene: TRBJ1-1

CDR3aa: CASSFNIKSRTGFMYTQYF
CDR3nt: TGTGCCAGCAGTTTTAATATAAAATCCCGGACAGGGTTCATGTATACGCAGTATTTT
len: 19
abundance: .
v_gene: TRBV28
d_gene: TRBD1
j_gene: TRBJ2-3

CDR3aa: CASSDFSRAYSTDTQYF
CDR3nt: TGTGCCAGCAGTGATTTCAGTCGGGCATACTCCACAGATACGCAGTATTTT
len: 17
abundance: .
v_gene: TRBV6-1
d_gene: .
j_gene: TRBJ2-3

CDR3aa: CASSLDSLAYEQYF
CDR3nt: TGCGCCAGCAGCTTGGACTCTCTTGCCTACGAGCAGTACTTC
len: 14
abundance: .
v_gene: TRBV5-1
d_gene: .
j_gene: TRBJ2-7

CDR3aa: CASSSPGRLTDTQYF
CDR3nt: TGTGCCAGCAGTTCACCGGGACGGCTAACAGATACGCAGTATTTT
len: 15
abundance: .
v_gene: TRBV28
d_gene: .
j_gene: TRBJ2-3

CDR3aa: CASSLSEGSLSEQFF
CDR3nt: TGTGCCAGCAGTTTAAGTGAGGGTAGTCTCAGTGAGCAGTTCTTC
len: 15
abundance: .
v_gene: TRBV28
d_gene: .
j_gene: TRBJ2-1

CDR3aa: CASSLAGGPYEQYF
CDR3nt: TGTGCCAGCAGCCTAGCGGGGGGGCCCTACGAGCAGTACTTC
len: 14
abundance: .
v_gene: TRBV13
d_gene: TRBD2
j_gene: TRBJ2-7

CDR3aa: CASSVDPGLAGVWAGELFF
CDR3nt: TGTGCCAGCAGCGTTGACCCGGGACTAGCGGGAGTTTGGGCCGGGGAGCTGTTTTTT
len: 19
abundance: .
v_gene: TRBV13
d_gene: TRBD2
j_gene: TRBJ2-2

CDR3aa: CASSLKWGIGQETQYF
CDR3nt: TGTGCCAGCAGCCTTAAGTGGGGAATCGGCCAAGAGACCCAGTACTTC
len: 16
abundance: .
v_gene: TRBV28
d_gene: .
j_gene: TRBJ2-5

CDR3aa: CASSQEPRQGLNTEAFF
CDR3nt: TGCGCCAGCAGCCAAGAACCGCGACAGGGACTAAACACTGAAGCTTTCTTT
len: 17
abundance: .
v_gene: TRBV4-1
d_gene: TRBD1
j_gene: TRBJ1-1

CDR3aa: CASSLTGGLGTEAFF
CDR3nt: TGTGCCAGCAGCTTGACAGGGGGCTTGGGCACTGAAGCTTTCTTT
len: 15
abundance: .
v_gene: TRBV13
d_gene: TRBD1
j_gene: TRBJ1-1

CDR3aa: CASSFGVVLASTTGELFF
CDR3nt: TGTGCCAGCAGTTTCGGCGTAGTCTTGGCCTCAACCACCGGGGAGCTGTTTTTT
len: 18
abundance: .
v_gene: TRBV28
d_gene: .
j_gene: TRBJ2-2

CDR3aa: CASRPRLSDTQYF
CDR3nt: TGTGCCAGCAGGCCGAGACTTTCAGATACGCAGTATTTT
len: 13
abundance: .
v_gene: TRBV7-9
d_gene: .
j_gene: TRBJ2-3

CDR3aa: CASSAWTSYEQYF
CDR3nt: TGTGCCAGCAGCGCCTGGACTAGTTACGAGCAGTACTTC
len: 13
abundance: .
v_gene: TRBV7-9
d_gene: TRBD2
j_gene: TRBJ2-7

CDR3aa: CASSLTTPTDTQYF
CDR3nt: TGTGCCAGCAGTTTGACGACCCCCACAGATACGCAGTATTTT
len: 14
abundance: .
v_gene: TRBV28
d_gene: .
j_gene: TRBJ2-3